This T cell receptor (beta chain) was captured by sequencing in a study of Graves' ophthalmopathy and Graves' hyperthyroidism. Overall study results and limits: Most clonotypes expanded in thyroid above 0.001 frequency were present in blood too.

RNA transcripts provided the template for amplifying TCR beta CDR3 regions. RT-PCR with HTBI primers came first, then second-round multiplex PCR. TCRdb used MiXCR to reprocess the multiplex PCR reads, holding one entry per CDR3 protein. The sample lists 200,000 to 250,000 distinct CDR3 sequences, less than 30% seen once, with approximately 9.6% in the top ten. Every ophthalmopathy donor presented moderate-to-severe activity, CAS ≥3, NOSPECS ≥4 and duration under 3 months. CDR1 is MNHNS, CDR2 SASEGT, per germline. The CDR3 loop spans 16 amino acids. V lost 5 bases to trimming and J lost 4 bases; unmatched junction nucleotides: 8. Turning to this clonotype: The antigen is not known.

The sequence was collected from a man between 50 and 59 years old with Graves' ophthalmopathy. The V gene is TRBV6-1, the J gene TRBJ1-5; 10 bases agree with TRBD1. Sequencing was done on a sample of peripheral blood. The CDR3 bases are TGTGCCAGCAGTCTAGGCCGGGACAGGGGTAATCAGCCCCAGCATTTT. This encodes CASSLGRDRGNQPQHF.